The present TCR beta chain was sequenced within a study of cytomegalovirus exposure and HLA in healthy donors. This CDR3 has 14 residues. V lost 5 bases to trimming and J lost 6 bases; unmatched junction nucleotides: 7. Germline CDR1 LNHDA, CDR2 SQIVND (reference sequence). Profiled with immunoSEQ multiplex PCR; TCRdb holds only in-frame clones, not every one. Here the sample spans 130,000 to 150,000 clones, roughly nine tenths being singletons. Sequencing was done on a sample of PBMCs. The rearrangement uses TRBV19 and TRBJ2-1, with 7 bases matching TRBD2. This TCR derives from a man between 18 and 35 years old in good health and CMV-seronegative. The CDR3 protein is CASSRAGVINEQFF. CDR3 DNA: TGTGCCAGTAGTCGGGCGGGAGTTATCAATGAGCAGTTCTTC. The variable domain in full, completed from reference TRBV19 and TRBJ2-1, reads DGGITQSPKYLFRKEGQNVTLSCEQNLNHDAMYWYRQDPGQGLRLIYYSQIVNDFQKGDIAEGYSVSREKKESFPLTVTSAQKNPTAFYLCASSRAGVINEQFFGPGTRLTVL.